The next 17 T cell receptor beta chains were all read from a single sample in a study of Ad26.COV2.S vaccination and SARS-CoV-2 variants. The sample's treatment: 15 to 20 received Ad26.COV2.S at low or high dose, single or two shots; roughly five received placebo; per-sample allocation not given. Sampling happened 63 days after the first vaccine or placebo injection. TCRdb's table, derived via immunoSEQ multiplex PCR, lists solely in-frame clones and lacks some. This table holds about 400,000 clones, about 92% found once. Sequences were derived from peripheral blood, sampled in a trial of Ad26.COV2.S vaccine versus placebo. These receptor sequences come from a person between 18 and 59 years old who received the Ad26.COV2.S COVID-19 vaccine or a placebo.

The rearrangement joins TRBV7-8 to TRBJ2-7; tentative D call: TRBD1 (7 bases). With 1 base removed from V and 3 bases from J, the gap between germline ends came to 22 bases. This CDR3 is built from 18 residues. The germline gives CDR1 SGHVS, CDR2 FQNEAQ. CDR3 coding DNA: TGTGCCAGCAGCTTAGGGAGACGAGGGGCCCAGGGGGGCTACGAGCAGTACTTC. Its translation is CASSLGRRGAQGGYEQYF.

The CDR3 is CASSSQVNTEAFF. The CDR3 DNA sequence: TGTGCCAGTAGTAGCCAGGTGAACACTGAAGCTTTCTTT. This chain joins TRBV19 and TRBJ1-1; no reliable D call. This CDR3 region has 13 residues. V lost 4 bases and J lost 0, with 6 bases in between. The germline V gene has CDR1 LNHDA and CDR2 SQIVND (reference sequence). Complete variable domain (other parts from reference TRBV19 and TRBJ1-1): DGGITQSPKYLFRKEGQNVTLSCEQNLNHDAMYWYRQDPGQGLRLIYYSQIVNDFQKGDIAEGYSVSREKKESFPLTVTSAQKNPTAFYLCASSSQVNTEAFFGQGTRLTVV.

The chain has TRBV12-5 and TRBJ1-1; a possible D gene is TRBD1 (6 bases). Germline V lookup: CDR1 LGHNT, CDR2 FRNRAP. This CDR3 has 14 amino acids. V was trimmed by 2 bases and J by 5 bases, leaving 12 bases between them. The CDR3 spells CASGLPPGETEAFF. The CDR3 DNA sequence: TGTGCTAGTGGTTTGCCCCCAGGGGAGACTGAAGCTTTCTTT. The entire variable domain, with the rest obtained from reference TRBV12-5 and TRBJ1-1, is as follows: DARVTQTPRHKVTEMGQEVTMRCQPILGHNTVFWYRQTMMQGLELLAYFRNRAPLDDSGMPKDRFSAEMPDATLATLKIQPSEPRDSAVYFCASGLPPGETEAFFGQGTRLTVV.

The genes are TRBV5-1 and TRBJ1-2, with D uncertain. CDR3 size: 14 residues. In germline, CDR1 is SGHRS, CDR2 YFSETQ. The V end was cut by 0 bases, the J end by 8 bases, with 14 bases between. The CDR3 DNA reads as TGCGCCAGCAGCTTGGAAGGTTCTCCGGAGGGCTACACCTTC. Protein product: CASSLEGSPEGYTF.

The V and J genes are TRBV7-9 and TRBJ1-2; D is unclear. CDR3 length: 14 amino acids. Germline assignment: CDR1 SEHNR and CDR2 FQNEAQ (reference sequence). With 1 base removed from V and 5 bases from J, the gap between germline ends came to 11 bases. The CDR3, as DNA: TGTGCCAGCAGCTTAGACGGAATTTGGTATGGCTACACCTTC. Protein product: CASSLDGIWYGYTF. The full variable domain, rest sourced from reference TRBV7-9 and TRBJ1-2, is DTGVSQNPRHKITKRGQNVTFRCDPISEHNRLYWYRQTLGQGPEFLTYFQNEAQLEKSRLLSDRFSAERPKGSFSTLEIQRTEQGDSAMYLCASSLDGIWYGYTFGSGTRLTVV.

The chain is built from TRBV4-2 and TRBJ2-1; TRBD2 matches 11 bases. Looked up from germline, CDR1 is LGHNA and CDR2 is YNFKEQ. The CDR3 spans 16 residues. The V gene end was trimmed by 3 bases and the J gene end by 9 bases; junction bases not matched to a gene: 10. The CDR3 nucleotides read TGTGCCAGCAGCCACAACTTAGCGGGGGGGCGGCCTGAGCAGTTCTTC. This translates into CASSHNLAGGRPEQFF.

As to this clone: The same CDR3 arises from other DNA sequences in this sample as well. This chain links TRBV19 with TRBJ2-1, with TRBD2 matching 12 bases. This CDR3 is built from 15 residues. V shed 6 bases, J shed 4 bases, and the junction held 4 bases outside the gene matches. Germline V gene lookup returns CDR1 LNHDA and CDR2 SQIVND (reference sequence). The CDR3 region has the DNA TGTGCCAGTAGCCCTAGCGGGGGGGCATACAATGAGCAGTTCTTC. Amino acid sequence: CASSPSGGAYNEQFF.

The chain joins TRBV18 to TRBJ1-6; tentative D call: TRBD1 (5 bases). This CDR3 has 15 amino acids. The germline gives CDR1 KGHSH, CDR2 LQKENI. Trimming stripped 1 base from V and 11 bases from J, with 15 bases between. The CDR3 reads CASSPQSWEGTPLHF. The CDR3 DNA sequence: TGTGCCAGCTCACCACAGTCCTGGGAGGGGACACCCCTCCACTTT.

The gene calls are TRBV10-2 and TRBJ1-1; TRBD1 agrees at 7 bases. Trimming removed 3 bases from V and 4 bases from J; junction bases left unmatched: 11. Per the germline V gene, CDR1 is WSHSY and CDR2 is SAAADI. This CDR3 comprises 16 residues. CDR3 loop: CASSDPTGPRGTEAFF. The CDR3 DNA is TGCGCCAGCAGTGACCCGACAGGGCCGAGGGGCACTGAAGCTTTCTTT.

The chain has TRBV4-1 and TRBJ2-1; 13 bases are shared with TRBD2. V was pared by 2 bases and J by 0 bases, with 7 bases of the junction left unmatched. The CDR3 consists of 19 residues. Germline lookup yields CDR1 MGHRA and CDR2 YSYEKL. CDR3 sequence reads: CASSQSGTSGVSSYNEQFF. The CDR3 nucleotides are TGCGCCAGCAGCCAATCAGGGACTAGCGGGGTCAGCTCCTACAATGAGCAGTTCTTC.

The chain recombines TRBV13 with TRBJ2-7, with 8 bases fitting TRBD1. Germline CDR1 is PRHDT and CDR2 is FYEKMQ (reference sequence). The length of the CDR3 is 14 residues. The trim removed 5 bases at V and 1 base at J, leaving 4 bases unmatched. CDR3 residues: CASSQTGESYEQYF. The DNA for the CDR3 is TGTGCCAGCAGCCAGACAGGGGAATCCTACGAGCAGTACTTC.

The rearrangement uses TRBV24-1 and TRBJ2-1, with 7 bases that match TRBD1. V shed 8 bases, J shed 3 bases, and the junction held 12 bases outside the gene matches. Germline V CDR1 and CDR2: KGHDR, SFDVKD. The CDR3 is 16 amino acids. The CDR3: CATIPGQIRHYNEQFF. The DNA of the CDR3 is TGTGCCACCATCCCGGGACAGATCCGCCACTACAATGAGCAGTTCTTC.

This clone has only one observation. This CDR3 is also generated by other DNA sequences in the sample. The chain couples TRBV6-2 or TRBV6-3 to TRBJ2-1; D gene unclear. Trimming removed 5 bases from V and 3 bases from J, with 2 bases in between. This CDR3 has 11 residues. CDR1 and CDR2 (germline): MNHEY, SVGEGT. The CDR3 bases are TGTGCCAGCAGTCGCTACAATGAGCAGTTCTTC. It codes for CASSRYNEQFF.

The chain joins TRBV9 to TRBJ2-3; tentatively, D is TRBD1 or TRBD2 (5 bases each). The CDR3 runs to 15 residues. Trimming cost V 3 bases and J 0 bases, with 11 bases left between them. Per the germline V gene, CDR1 is SGDLS and CDR2 is YYNGEE. This CDR3 is CASSAGTSSTDTQYF. The CDR3 DNA reads TGTGCCAGCAGCGCCGGGACCTCTAGCACAGATACGCAGTATTTT.

The chain joins TRBV27 to TRBJ2-7, with 8 positions matching TRBD1. The V gene's germline CDR1 is MNHEY and CDR2 SMNVEV (reference sequence). This CDR3 contains 14 residues. V dropped 8 bases and J dropped 4; count of bases not matched to a gene: 10. CDR3 sequence (DNA): TGTGCCAGCGCCCTCCGGGACAGGTGGTACGAGCAGTACTTC. Translated: CASALRDRWYEQYF.

In this sample, this clone turned up once. The chain uses TRBV2 and TRBJ2-1; D is unclear. Germline assignment: CDR1 SNHLY and CDR2 FYNNEI. V was trimmed by 0 bases and J by 6 bases, leaving 12 bases between them. CDR3 size: 15 residues. CDR3 protein: CASSEALGSVNEQFF. The CDR3 DNA follows: TGTGCCAGCAGTGAAGCGCTTGGCAGCGTCAATGAGCAGTTCTTC. Variable domain in full (rest from reference TRBV2 and TRBJ2-1): EPEVTQTPSHQVTQMGQEVILRCVPISNHLYFYWYRQILGQKVEFLVSFYNNEISEKSEIFDDQFSVERPDGSNFTLKIRSTKLEDSAMYFCASSEALGSVNEQFFGPGTRLTVL.

V is TRBV4-3 and J is TRBJ2-3, with D unresolved. Germline-derived CDR1 and CDR2 are LGHNA and YSLEER. There are 14 residues in the CDR3. The germline V and J ends were trimmed by 1 base and 2 bases, with 7 bases remaining between them. CDR3 in DNA: TGCGCCAGCAGCCAAGGCCCGAACACAGATACGCAGTATTTT. Encoded protein: CASSQGPNTDTQYF.